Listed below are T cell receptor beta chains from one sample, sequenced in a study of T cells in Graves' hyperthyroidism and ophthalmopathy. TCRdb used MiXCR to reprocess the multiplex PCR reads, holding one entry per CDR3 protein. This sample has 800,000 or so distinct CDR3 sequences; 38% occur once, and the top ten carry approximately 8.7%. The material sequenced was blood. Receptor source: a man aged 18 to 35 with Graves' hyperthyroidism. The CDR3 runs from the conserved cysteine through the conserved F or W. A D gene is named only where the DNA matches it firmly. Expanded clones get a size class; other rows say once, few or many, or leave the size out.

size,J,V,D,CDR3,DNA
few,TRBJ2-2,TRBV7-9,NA,CASTLVAGTGELFF,TGTGCCAGCACCCTAGTCGCAGGCACCGGGGAGCTGTTTTTT
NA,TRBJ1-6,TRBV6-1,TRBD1,CASSRTGASSYNSPLHF,TGTGCCAGCAGTCGGACAGGGGCGAGCTCCTATAATTCACCCCTCCACTTT
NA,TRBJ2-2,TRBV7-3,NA,CASSLTGDNTGELFF,TGTGCCAGCAGCTTAACAGGAGATAACACCGGGGAGCTGTTTTTT
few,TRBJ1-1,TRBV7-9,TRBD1,CASSPREGATEAFF,TGTGCCAGCAGCCCCCGGGAGGGGGCGACTGAAGCTTTCTTT
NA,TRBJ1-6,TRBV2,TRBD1,CASIQGQGPSPLHF,TGTGCCAGCATTCAGGGACAGGGTCCGTCACCCCTCCACTTT
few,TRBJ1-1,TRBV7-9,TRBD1,CASSIKWGQGAQTEAFF,TGTGCCAGTAGTATTAAATGGGGACAGGGGGCGCAAACTGAAGCTTTCTTT
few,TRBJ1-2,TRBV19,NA,CASTRTRNYGYTF,TGTGCCAGTACCCGGACAAGAAACTATGGCTACACCTTC
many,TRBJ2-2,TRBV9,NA,CASSVVLNTGELFF,TGTGCCAGCAGCGTAGTACTCAACACCGGGGAGCTGTTTTTT
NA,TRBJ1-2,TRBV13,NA,CASDLEGYYGHTF,TGTGCCAGTGACCTGGAGGGCTACTATGGCCACACCTTC
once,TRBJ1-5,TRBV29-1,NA,CSLGPSNQPQHF,TGCAGCTTAGGTCCGAGCAATCAGCCCCAGCATTTT
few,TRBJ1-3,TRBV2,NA,CASSESRYPGNTIYF,TGTGCCAGCAGTGAATCCCGTTATCCTGGAAACACCATATATTTT
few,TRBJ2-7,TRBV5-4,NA,CASRELTGTYEQYF,TGTGCCAGCAGGGAGCTGACAGGGACTTACGAGCAGTACTTC
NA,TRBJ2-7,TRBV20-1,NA,CSARKHITGTYEQYF,TGCAGTGCTAGAAAGCATATCACAGGGACTTACGAGCAGTACTTC
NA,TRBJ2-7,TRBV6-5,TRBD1,CASSPTGEPYEQYF,TGTGCCAGCAGTCCGACAGGGGAACCCTACGAGCAGTACTTC
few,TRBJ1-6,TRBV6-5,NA,CASSGGHYNSPLHF,TGTGCCAGCAGCGGGGGACACTATAATTCACCCCTCCACTTT
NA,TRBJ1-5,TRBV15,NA,CASTTGQNSNQPQHF,TGTGCCAGCACCACGGGACAAAATAGCAATCAGCCCCAGCATTTT
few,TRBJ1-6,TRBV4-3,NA,CASSQDVDGNSPLHF,TGCGCCAGCAGCCAAGATGTCGACGGGAATTCACCCCTCCACTTT
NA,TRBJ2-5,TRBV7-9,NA,CASSFGAQDF,TGTGCCAGCAGCTTTGGGGCCCAGGACTTC
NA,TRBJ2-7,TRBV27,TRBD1,CASRTGGFRYEQYF,TGTGCCAGCAGAACAGGGGGCTTTCGCTACGAGCAGTACTTC
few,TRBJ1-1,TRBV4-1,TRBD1,CASTVPGQGENTEAFF,TGCGCCAGCACCGTCCCGGGACAGGGAGAAAACACTGAAGCTTTCTTT
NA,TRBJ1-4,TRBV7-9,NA,CASSPPSTRSRTNEKLFF,TGTGCCAGCAGCCCCCCCTCGACGAGGTCAAGGACTAATGAAAAACTGTTTTTT
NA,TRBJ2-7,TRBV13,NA,CASSLRTRGNEQYF,TGTGCCAGCAGCTTAAGGACGCGTGGCAACGAGCAGTACTTC
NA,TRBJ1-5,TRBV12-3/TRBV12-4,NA,CASGGEISNQPQHF,TGTGCCAGCGGGGGAGAGATTAGCAATCAGCCCCAGCATTTT
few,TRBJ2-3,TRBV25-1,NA,CASSAVDFQHTQYF,TGTGCCAGCAGTGCGGTGGACTTCCAGCATACGCAGTATTTT
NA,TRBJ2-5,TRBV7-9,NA,CASSPTGGIETQYF,TGTGCCAGCAGCCCGACTGGGGGAATCGAGACCCAGTACTTC
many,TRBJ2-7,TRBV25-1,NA,CASSESGASYEQYF,TGTGCCAGCAGTGAATCTGGGGCCTCCTACGAGCAGTACTTC
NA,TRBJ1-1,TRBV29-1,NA,CSVSVTGGTEAFF,TGCAGCGTTTCCGTTACGGGAGGAACTGAAGCTTTCTTT
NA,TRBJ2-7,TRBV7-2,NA,CASSHPQGGSYEQYF,TGCGCCAGCAGCCACCCACAGGGTGGCTCCTACGAGCAGTACTTC